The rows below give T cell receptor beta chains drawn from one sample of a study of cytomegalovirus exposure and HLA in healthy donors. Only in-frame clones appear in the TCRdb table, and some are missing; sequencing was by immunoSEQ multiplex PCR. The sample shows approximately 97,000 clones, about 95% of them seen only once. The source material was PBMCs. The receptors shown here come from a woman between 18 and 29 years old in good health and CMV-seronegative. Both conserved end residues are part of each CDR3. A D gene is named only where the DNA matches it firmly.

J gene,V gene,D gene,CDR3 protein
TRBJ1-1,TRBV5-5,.,CASSLVQDMNTEAFF
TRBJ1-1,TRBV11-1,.,CASVKGQMNTEAFF
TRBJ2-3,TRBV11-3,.,CASSPSPGLGQYF
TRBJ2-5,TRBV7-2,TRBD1,CASSRTGLQETQYF
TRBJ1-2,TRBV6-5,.,CASSYSQGLANYGYTF
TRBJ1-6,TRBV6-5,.,CASSYSMGGGGSPLHF
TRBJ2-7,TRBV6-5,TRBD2,CASSRSGIGPYEQYF
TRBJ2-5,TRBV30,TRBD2,CACIAGSRETQYF
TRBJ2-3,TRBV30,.,CAWSPSRDTQYF
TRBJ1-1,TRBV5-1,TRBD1,CASSFTGGGNTEAFF
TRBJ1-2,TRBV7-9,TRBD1,CASSSPAWQGEGYTF
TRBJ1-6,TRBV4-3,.,CASSQEITASSYNSPLHF
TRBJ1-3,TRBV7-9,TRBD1,CASSTGTGGPTSSGNTIYF
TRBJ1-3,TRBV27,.,CASSARGSGNTIYF
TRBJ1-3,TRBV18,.,CASSPLAGTGNTIYF
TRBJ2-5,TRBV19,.,CASSISFSAGTQYF
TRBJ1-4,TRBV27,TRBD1,CASSSITGALNEKLFF
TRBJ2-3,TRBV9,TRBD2,CASSANIRTSGYTDTQYF
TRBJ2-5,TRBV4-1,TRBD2,CASSQAPLTSGFQQETQYF
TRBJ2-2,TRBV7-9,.,CASSSPQGLSNTGELFF
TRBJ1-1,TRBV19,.,CASPSPVAGVAFF
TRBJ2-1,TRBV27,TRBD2,CASSLAGGNEQFF
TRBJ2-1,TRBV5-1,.,CASSSQRISYNEQFF
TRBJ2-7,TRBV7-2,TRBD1,CASSIPGQGYEQYF
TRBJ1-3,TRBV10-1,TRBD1,CASSTRTGRNTIYF